This section outlines one T cell receptor (beta chain) sequence together with its context. Its cognate antigen is unknown. These data originate in a study of cytotoxic CD8 clonotypes in ibrutinib-treated CLL. About the study: Roughly 10 relapsed/refractory, approximately 15 treatment-naive; about 17 IGHV unmutated. The authors obtained response samples at a median of approximately 12 months of treatment, range 6 to 36. Study-wide results and caveats: The study found public clonotypes uncommon, contracting or stable on treatment.

CDR1 is MGHDK and CDR2 is SYGVNS in the germline V gene. After removal of 10 bases from V and 4 bases from J, the junction contained 12 bases not matched to a gene. This CDR3 is built from 14 residues. Some clones are missing from TCRdb's copy, which holds only in-frame ones; the method was immunoSEQ multiplex PCR. The data hold more than 75,000 clones, with 77% observed a single time. The chain carries TRBV25-1 and TRBJ2-7; TRBD1 aligns across 8 bases. The input for sequencing was PBMCs, taken after 24 months of ibrutinib treatment. The sequence was obtained from a human donor with chronic lymphocytic leukemia. CDR3 residues: CATHLRDRNYEQYF. CDR3 sequence (DNA): TGTGCCACTCACCTACGGGACAGGAATTACGAGCAGTACTTC.